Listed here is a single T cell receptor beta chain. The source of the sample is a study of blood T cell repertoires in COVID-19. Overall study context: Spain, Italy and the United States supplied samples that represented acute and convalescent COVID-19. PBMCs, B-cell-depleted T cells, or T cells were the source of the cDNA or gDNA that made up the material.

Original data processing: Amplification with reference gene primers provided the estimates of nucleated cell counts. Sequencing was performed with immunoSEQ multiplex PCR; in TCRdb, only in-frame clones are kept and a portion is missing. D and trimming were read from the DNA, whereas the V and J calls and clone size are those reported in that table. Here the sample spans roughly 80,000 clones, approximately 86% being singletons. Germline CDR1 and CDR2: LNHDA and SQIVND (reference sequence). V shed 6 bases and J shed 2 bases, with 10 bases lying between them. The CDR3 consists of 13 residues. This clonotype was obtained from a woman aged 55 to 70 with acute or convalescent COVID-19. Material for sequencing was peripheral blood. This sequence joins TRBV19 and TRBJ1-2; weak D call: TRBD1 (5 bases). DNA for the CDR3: TGTGCCAGTAGCCAGGGTACCAACTATGGCTACACCTTC. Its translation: CASSQGTNYGYTF.